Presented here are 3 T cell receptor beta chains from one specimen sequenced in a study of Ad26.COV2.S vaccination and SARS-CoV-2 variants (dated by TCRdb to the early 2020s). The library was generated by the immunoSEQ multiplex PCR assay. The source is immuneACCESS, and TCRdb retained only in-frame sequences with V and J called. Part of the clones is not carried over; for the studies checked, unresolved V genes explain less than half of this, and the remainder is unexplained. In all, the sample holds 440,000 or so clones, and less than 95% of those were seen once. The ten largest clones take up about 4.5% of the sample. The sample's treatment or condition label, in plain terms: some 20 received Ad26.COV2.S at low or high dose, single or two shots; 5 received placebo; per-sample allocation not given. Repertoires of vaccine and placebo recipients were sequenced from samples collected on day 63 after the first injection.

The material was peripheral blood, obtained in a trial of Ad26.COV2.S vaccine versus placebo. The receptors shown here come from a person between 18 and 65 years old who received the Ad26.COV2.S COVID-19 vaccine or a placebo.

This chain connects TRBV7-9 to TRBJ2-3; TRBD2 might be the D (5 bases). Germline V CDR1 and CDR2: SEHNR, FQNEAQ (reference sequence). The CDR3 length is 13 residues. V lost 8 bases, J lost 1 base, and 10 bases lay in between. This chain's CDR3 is CASSGSGTDTQYF. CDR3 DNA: TGTGCCAGCTCGGGGAGTGGCACAGATACGCAGTATTTT. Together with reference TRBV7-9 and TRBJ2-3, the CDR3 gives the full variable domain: DTGVSQNPRHKITKRGQNVTFRCDPISEHNRLYWYRQTLGQGPEFLTYFQNEAQLEKSRLLSDRFSAERPKGSFSTLEIQRTEQGDSAMYLCASSGSGTDTQYFGPGTRLTVL.

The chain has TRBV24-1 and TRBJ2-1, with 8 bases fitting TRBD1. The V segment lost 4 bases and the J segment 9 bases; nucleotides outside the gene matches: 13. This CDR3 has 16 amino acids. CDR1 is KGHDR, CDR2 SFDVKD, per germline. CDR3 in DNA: TGTGCCACCAGTGACCAGGGACAGGTTCCAGGCGGTGAGCAGTTCTTC. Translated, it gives CATSDQGQVPGGEQFF.

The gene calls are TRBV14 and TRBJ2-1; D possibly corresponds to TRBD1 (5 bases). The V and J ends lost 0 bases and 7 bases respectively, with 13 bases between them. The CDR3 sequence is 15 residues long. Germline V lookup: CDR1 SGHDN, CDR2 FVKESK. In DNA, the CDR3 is TGTGCCAGCAGCCAAGATAGGGGTAGAGGTAATGAGCAGTTCTTC. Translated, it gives CASSQDRGRGNEQFF.